Here is one TCR beta chain with its context. Antigen: not known. The CDR3 length is 15 residues. Germline V lookup: CDR1 MNHEY, CDR2 SVGEGT. V was clipped by 6 bases and J by 4 bases; unmatched bases: 8. The data derive from a study of T cell responses to AZD1222 COVID-19 vaccine. The protocol was immunoSEQ multiplex PCR, while the TCRdb copy is restricted to in-frame clones and leaves out a portion. The sample shows about 150,000 clones, roughly nine tenths of them seen only once. Findings and limits, study-wide: Donors, mostly white British, included more females; clonal diversity was possibly underestimated. Once two AZD1222 doses were given, Spike-specific TCR breadth and depth went up. Just five to seven people given AZD1222 tested seropositive at baseline. Reportedly, close to half of spike-specific TCRs are directed against unmutated variant regions.

The sequence was obtained from an adult who received the AZD1222 COVID-19 vaccine. The sequencing used peripheral blood, collected 28 days after the second AZD1222 dose. The chain uses TRBV6-2 or TRBV6-3 and TRBJ2-3; 9 bases match TRBD2. Here the CDR3 DNA reads TGTGCCAGCAGCCCCGGACTAGCGACGTCAGATACGCAGTATTTT. Protein product: CASSPGLATSDTQYF.